The 8 T cell receptor beta chains below all came from one sample that was sequenced in a study of cytomegalovirus exposure and HLA in healthy donors. Researchers ran the PCR with 60 Vbeta and 13 Jbeta primers. The assay was immunoSEQ multiplex PCR, and TCRdb's table has in-frame clones only and misses some. The table shows approximately 110,000 clones, with 82% occurring only once. Material for sequencing was PBMCs. These receptors were taken from a woman aged 18-35 years in good health and CMV-seronegative.

The rearrangement uses TRBV20-1 and TRBJ1-2, with a possible D match to TRBD1 (6 bases). The V gene's germline CDR1 is DFQATT and CDR2 SNEGSKA (reference sequence). Deletions cut 7 bases from V and 2 bases from J, with 8 bases between. The CDR3 is 11 residues long. The CDR3 is CSVDRNYGYTF. For the CDR3, the DNA is TGCAGTGTCGACAGGAACTATGGCTACACCTTC.

V is TRBV6-5 and J is TRBJ1-1; possibly TRBD1 for D (6 bases). CDR3 length: 13 amino acids. CDR1 is MNHEY, CDR2 SVGAGI, per germline. V was shortened by 5 bases and J by 3 bases, with 10 bases between the two germline ends. The CDR3 is CASSRRGYTEAFF. Here the CDR3 DNA reads TGTGCCAGCAGTCGAAGGGGGTACACTGAAGCTTTCTTT.

As for this clone: Here the CDR3 omits its conserved ending phenylalanine or tryptophan, so a read error is the likely source. The V and J genes are TRBV10-3 and TRBJ1-2; maybe TRBD1 (5 bases). The CDR3 sequence is 14 residues long. V was cut by 6 bases and J by 6 bases, with 17 bases left in between. Germline loops: CDR1 ENHRY, CDR2 SYGVKD. The CDR3 nucleotides are TGTGCCATCAGAGGGGTAGACCCCCGGCATGGCTACACCCTC. Its protein product is CAIRGVDPRHGYTL.

The J gene is TRBJ1-5, the V gene TRBV19, with D maybe TRBD1 (6 bases). With 5 bases removed from V and 3 bases from J, the gap between germline ends came to 11 bases. The CDR3 sequence is 14 residues long. CDR1 is LNHDA and CDR2 is SQIVND in the germline V gene (reference sequence). CDR3: CASSSDRINQPQHF. The CDR3 region has the DNA TGTGCCAGTAGTTCAGACAGGATCAATCAGCCCCAGCATTTT.

The table lists this clone with a count of one. The rearrangement uses TRBV7-2 and TRBJ2-5; D is unclear. The J call could be wrong; TRBJ2-7 is a better fit for the DNA end. The germline gives CDR1 SGHTA, CDR2 FQGNSA. This CDR3 has 13 residues. CDR3 region: CASSLPILDEQYF. CDR3 DNA: TGTGCCAGCAGCTTACCTATCCTAGACGAGCAGTACTTC.

The chain links TRBV6-5 to TRBJ1-2, with 7 nucleotides matching TRBD1. The ends lost 2 bases at V and 5 bases at J; junction bases unmatched: 2. CDR3 length equals 13 residues. Germline V CDR1 and CDR2: MNHEY, SVGAGI. The CDR3 reads CASSYEGAYGYTF. The CDR3 DNA follows: TGTGCCAGCAGTTACGAGGGGGCATATGGCTACACCTTC.

CDR3 nucleotides: TGCGCCTGTAACAGGGGAGACGAGCAGTACTTC. It translates to CACNRGDEQYF. The chain recombines TRBV5-1 with TRBJ2-7; 7 bases are shared with TRBD1. The CDR3 totals 11 residues. The J segment lost 5 bases and the V segment lost 10 bases, leaving 6 bases of the junction unmatched. Germline CDR1 and CDR2: SGHRS and YFSETQ.

The chain has TRBV5-1 and TRBJ2-7, with 9 bases lining up with TRBD1. Germline V gene data show CDR1 as SGHRS and CDR2 as YFSETQ. This CDR3 spans 16 amino acids. V shed 0 bases, J shed 9 bases, and the junction held 13 bases outside the gene matches. The DNA for the CDR3 is TGCGCCAGCAGCTTGGCCTATAACAGGGGGCCCCATGGGCAGTACTTC. Amino acid sequence: CASSLAYNRGPHGQYF.